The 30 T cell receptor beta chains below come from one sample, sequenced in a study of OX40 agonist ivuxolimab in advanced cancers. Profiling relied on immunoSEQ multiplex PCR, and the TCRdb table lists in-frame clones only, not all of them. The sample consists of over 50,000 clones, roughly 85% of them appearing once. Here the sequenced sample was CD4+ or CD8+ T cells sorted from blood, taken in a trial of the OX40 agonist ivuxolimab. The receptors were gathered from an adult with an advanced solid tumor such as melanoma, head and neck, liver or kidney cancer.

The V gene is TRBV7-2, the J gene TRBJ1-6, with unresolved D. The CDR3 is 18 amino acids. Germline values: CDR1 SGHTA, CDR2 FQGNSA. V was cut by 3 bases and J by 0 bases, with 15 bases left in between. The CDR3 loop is CASSFKALGSSYNSPLHF. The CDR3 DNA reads TGTGCCAGCAGCTTTAAAGCTCTTGGGAGCTCCTATAATTCACCCCTCCACTTT. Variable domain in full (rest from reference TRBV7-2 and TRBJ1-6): GAGVSQSPSNKVTEKGKDVELRCDPISGHTALYWYRQSLGQGLEFLIYFQGNSAPDKSGLPSDRFSAERTGGSVSTLTIQRTQQEDSAVYLCASSFKALGSSYNSPLHFGNGTRLTVT.

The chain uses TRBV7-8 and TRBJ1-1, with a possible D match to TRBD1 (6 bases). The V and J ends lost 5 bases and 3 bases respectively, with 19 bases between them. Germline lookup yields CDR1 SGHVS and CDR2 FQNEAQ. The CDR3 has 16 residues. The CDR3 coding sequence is TGTGCCAGCAGCAGAGGCCAGGGGAAACGGGACACTGAAGCTTTCTTT. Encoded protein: CASSRGQGKRDTEAFF.

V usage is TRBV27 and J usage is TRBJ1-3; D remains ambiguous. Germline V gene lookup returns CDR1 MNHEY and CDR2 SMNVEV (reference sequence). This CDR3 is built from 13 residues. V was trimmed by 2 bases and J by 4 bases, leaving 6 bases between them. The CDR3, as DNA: TGTGCCAGCAGTTTAATATGGGGAAACACCATATATTTT. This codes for CASSLIWGNTIYF.

The CDR3 sequence is CASSYDSYEQYF. The CDR3, as DNA: TGCGCCAGCAGCTATGACAGTTACGAGCAGTACTTC. The V call is TRBV5-1, the J call TRBJ2-7, with a possible D match to TRBD1 (5 bases). Per the germline V gene, CDR1 is SGHRS and CDR2 is YFSETQ. This CDR3 is built from 12 residues. Trimming cost V 3 bases and J 4 bases, with 8 bases left between them. Filled out from reference TRBV5-1 and TRBJ2-7, the complete variable domain reads KAGVTQTPRYLIKTRGQQVTLSCSPISGHRSVSWYQQTPGQGLQFLFEYFSETQRNKGNFPGRFSGRQFSNSRSEMNVSTLELGDSALYLCASSYDSYEQYFGPGTRLTVT.

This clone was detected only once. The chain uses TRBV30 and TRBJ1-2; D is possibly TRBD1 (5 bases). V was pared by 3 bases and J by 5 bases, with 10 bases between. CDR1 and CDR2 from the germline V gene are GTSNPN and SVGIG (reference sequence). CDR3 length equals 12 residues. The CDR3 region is CAWRWQGYGYTF. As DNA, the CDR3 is TGTGCCTGGAGATGGCAGGGATATGGCTACACCTTC.

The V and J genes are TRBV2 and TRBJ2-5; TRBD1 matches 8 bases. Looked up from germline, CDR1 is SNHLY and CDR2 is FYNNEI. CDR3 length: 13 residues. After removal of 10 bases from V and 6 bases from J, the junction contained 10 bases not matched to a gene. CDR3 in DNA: TGTGCCACCGGATCAGGGGGCAGGAAGACCCAGTACTTC. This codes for CATGSGGRKTQYF.

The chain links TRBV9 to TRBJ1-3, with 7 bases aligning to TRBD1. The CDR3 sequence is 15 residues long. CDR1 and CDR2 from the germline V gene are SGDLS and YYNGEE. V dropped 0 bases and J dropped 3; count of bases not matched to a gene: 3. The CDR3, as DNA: TGTGCCAGCAGCGTAGTAGGGGGCGATGGAAACACCATATATTTT. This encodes CASSVVGGDGNTIYF.

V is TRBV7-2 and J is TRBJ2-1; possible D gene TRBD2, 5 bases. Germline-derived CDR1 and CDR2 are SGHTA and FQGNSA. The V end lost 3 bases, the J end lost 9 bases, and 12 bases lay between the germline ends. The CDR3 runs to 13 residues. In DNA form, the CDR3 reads TGTGCCAGCAGCTTCGGGAAGAATCGTGAGCAGTTCTTC. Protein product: CASSFGKNREQFF.

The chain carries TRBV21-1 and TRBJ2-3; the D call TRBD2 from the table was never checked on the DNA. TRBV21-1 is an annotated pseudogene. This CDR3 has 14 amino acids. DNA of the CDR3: TGTGCCAGCAGAAAAGGGGGGGGCACAGATACGCAGTATTTT. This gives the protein CASRKGGGTDTQYF.

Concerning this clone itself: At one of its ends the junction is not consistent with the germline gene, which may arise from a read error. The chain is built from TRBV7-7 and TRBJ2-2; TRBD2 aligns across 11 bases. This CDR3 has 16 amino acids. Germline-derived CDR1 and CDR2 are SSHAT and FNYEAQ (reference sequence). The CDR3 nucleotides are TGTGCTAGCAGCTTAGCGGGGGGGGCGAACACCGGGGAGCTGTTTTTT. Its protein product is CASSLAGGANTGELFF.

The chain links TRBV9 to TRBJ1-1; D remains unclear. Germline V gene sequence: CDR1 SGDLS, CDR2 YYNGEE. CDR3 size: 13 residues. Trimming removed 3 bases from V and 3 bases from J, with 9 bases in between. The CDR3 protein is CASSAKWDTEAFF. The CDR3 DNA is TGTGCCAGCAGCGCCAAATGGGACACTGAAGCTTTCTTT.

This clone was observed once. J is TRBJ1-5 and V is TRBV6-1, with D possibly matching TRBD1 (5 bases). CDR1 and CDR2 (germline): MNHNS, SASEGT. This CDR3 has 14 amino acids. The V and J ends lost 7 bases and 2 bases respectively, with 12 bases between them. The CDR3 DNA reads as TGTGCCAGCACCTCTGTACAGGGCAATCAGCCCCAGCATTTT. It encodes CASTSVQGNQPQHF.

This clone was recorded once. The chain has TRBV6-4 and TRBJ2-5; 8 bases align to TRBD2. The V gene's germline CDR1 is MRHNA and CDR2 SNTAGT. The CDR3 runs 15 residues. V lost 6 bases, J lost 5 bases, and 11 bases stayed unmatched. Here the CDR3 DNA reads TGTGCCAGCAGCGTGACCGGGGGGGCCGGGGAGACCCAGTACTTC. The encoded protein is CASSVTGGAGETQYF.

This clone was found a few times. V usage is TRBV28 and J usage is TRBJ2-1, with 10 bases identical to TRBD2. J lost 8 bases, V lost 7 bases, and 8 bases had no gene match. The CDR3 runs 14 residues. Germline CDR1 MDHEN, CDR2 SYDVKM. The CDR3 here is CASNERLAGDEQFF. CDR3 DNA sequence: TGTGCCAGCAACGAACGGCTAGCGGGGGATGAGCAGTTCTTC.

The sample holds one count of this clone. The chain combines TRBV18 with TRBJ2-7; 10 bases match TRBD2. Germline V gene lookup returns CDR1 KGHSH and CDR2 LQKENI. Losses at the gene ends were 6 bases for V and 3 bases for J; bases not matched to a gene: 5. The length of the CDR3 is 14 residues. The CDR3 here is CASSQLAGLYEQYF. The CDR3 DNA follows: TGTGCCAGCTCGCAACTAGCGGGGCTCTACGAGCAGTACTTC.

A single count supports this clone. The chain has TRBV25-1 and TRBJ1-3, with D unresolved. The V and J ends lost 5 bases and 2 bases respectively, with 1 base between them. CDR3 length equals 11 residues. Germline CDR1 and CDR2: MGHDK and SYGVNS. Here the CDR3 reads CASSPGNTIYF. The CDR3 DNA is TGTGCCAGCAGTCCTGGAAACACCATATATTTT.

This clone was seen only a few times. The CDR3 sequence: CASSPGGLWEKLFF. CDR3 sequence (DNA): TGTGCCAGCAGCCCCGGGGGTCTATGGGAAAAACTGTTTTTT. The chain has TRBV9 and TRBJ1-4, with D possibly matching TRBD1 (5 bases). Trimming took off 4 bases at V and 8 bases at J, with 15 bases between the two ends. Germline CDR1 SGDLS, CDR2 YYNGEE. This CDR3 is built from 14 residues.

Here the CDR3 reads CASSSRDSSYEQYF. The CDR3 bases are TGTGCCAGCAGCTCCAGGGATAGCTCCTACGAGCAGTACTTC. J is TRBJ2-7 and V is TRBV11-3; weak D call: TRBD1 (5 bases). Germline CDR1 and CDR2: SGHNT and YENEEA. The CDR3 contains 14 residues. Trimming removed 4 bases from V and 0 bases from J, with 10 bases in between.

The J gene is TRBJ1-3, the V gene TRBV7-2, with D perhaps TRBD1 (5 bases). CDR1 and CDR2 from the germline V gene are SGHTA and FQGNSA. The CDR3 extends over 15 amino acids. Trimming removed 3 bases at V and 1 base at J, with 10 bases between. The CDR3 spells CASSLWGSSGNTIYF. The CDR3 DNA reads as TGTGCCAGCAGCTTGTGGGGGTCTTCTGGAAACACCATATATTTT.

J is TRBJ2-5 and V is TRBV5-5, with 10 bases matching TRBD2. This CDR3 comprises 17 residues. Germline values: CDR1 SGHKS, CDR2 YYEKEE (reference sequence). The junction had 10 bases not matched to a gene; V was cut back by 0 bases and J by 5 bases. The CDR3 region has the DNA TGTGCCAGCAGCTTGGGAGCAAGCGGGGGGGCCTTTGAGACCCAGTACTTC. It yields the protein CASSLGASGGAFETQYF.

The CDR3 DNA follows: TGTGCCAGCAGCGTATTGGGGCCCGGGGAGCTGTTTTTT. This gives the protein CASSVLGPGELFF. The genes are TRBV9 and TRBJ2-2; a weak D match, TRBD1 (5 bases). The V gene lost 1 base and the J gene lost 6 bases, with 7 bases spanning the gap. The CDR3 has 13 residues. Germline CDR1 SGDLS, CDR2 YYNGEE.

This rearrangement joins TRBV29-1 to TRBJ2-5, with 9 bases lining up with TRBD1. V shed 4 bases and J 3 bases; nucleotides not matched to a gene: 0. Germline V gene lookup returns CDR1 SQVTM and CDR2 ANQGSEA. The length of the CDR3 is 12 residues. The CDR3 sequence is CSVGQGEETQYF. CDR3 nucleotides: TGCAGCGTTGGACAGGGGGAAGAGACCCAGTACTTC.

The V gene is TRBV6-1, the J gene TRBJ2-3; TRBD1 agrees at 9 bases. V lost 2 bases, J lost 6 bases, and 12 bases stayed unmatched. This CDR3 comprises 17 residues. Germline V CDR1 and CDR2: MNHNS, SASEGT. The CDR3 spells CASSERGTGSRRDTQYF. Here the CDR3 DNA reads TGTGCCAGCAGTGAACGGGGGACAGGGTCCCGACGGGATACGCAGTATTTT.

CDR3 coding DNA: TGCGCCAGCAGCAATGGACAGGGTGCTGGAAACACCATATATTTT. Its translation: CASSNGQGAGNTIYF. The V and J genes are TRBV5-1 and TRBJ1-3; 8 bases are a match to TRBD1. V lost 4 bases to trimming and J lost 2 bases; unmatched junction nucleotides: 5. The CDR3 length is 15 residues. Germline CDR1 SGHRS, CDR2 YFSETQ.

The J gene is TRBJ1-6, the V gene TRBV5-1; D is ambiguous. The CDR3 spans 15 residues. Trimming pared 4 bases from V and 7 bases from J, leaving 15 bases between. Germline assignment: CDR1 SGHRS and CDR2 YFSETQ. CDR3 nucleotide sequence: TGCGCCAGCAGCCCATCCGACACGGCCAATTCACCCCTCCACTTT. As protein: CASSPSDTANSPLHF.

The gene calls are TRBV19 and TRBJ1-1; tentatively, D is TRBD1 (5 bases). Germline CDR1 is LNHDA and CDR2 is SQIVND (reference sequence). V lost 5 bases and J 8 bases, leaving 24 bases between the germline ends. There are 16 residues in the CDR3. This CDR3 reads CASSPTEGQPSAEAFF. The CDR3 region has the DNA TGTGCCAGTAGTCCGACAGAGGGGCAGCCGTCTGCGGAAGCTTTCTTT. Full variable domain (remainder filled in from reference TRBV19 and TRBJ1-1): DGGITQSPKYLFRKEGQNVTLSCEQNLNHDAMYWYRQDPGQGLRLIYYSQIVNDFQKGDIAEGYSVSREKKESFPLTVTSAQKNPTAFYLCASSPTEGQPSAEAFFGQGTRLTVV.

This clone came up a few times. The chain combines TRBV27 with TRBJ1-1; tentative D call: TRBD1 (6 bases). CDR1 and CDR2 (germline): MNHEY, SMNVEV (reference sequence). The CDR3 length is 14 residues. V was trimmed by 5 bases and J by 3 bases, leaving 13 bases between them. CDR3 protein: CASSTTQGHTEAFF. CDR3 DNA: TGTGCCAGCAGTACCACCCAGGGGCACACTGAAGCTTTCTTT.

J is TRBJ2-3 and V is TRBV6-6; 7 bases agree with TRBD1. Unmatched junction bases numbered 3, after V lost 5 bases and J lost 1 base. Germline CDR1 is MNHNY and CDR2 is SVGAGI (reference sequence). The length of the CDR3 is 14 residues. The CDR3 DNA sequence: TGTGCCAGCAGTCCCGGACAGGGCACAGATACGCAGTATTTT. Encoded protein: CASSPGQGTDTQYF.

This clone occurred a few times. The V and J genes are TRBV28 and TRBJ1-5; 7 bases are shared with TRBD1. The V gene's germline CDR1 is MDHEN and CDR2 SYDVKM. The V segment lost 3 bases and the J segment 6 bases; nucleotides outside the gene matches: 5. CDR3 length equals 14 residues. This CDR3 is CASSLTGLTQPQHF. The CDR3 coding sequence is TGTGCCAGCAGTTTGACAGGGCTTACTCAGCCCCAGCATTTT.

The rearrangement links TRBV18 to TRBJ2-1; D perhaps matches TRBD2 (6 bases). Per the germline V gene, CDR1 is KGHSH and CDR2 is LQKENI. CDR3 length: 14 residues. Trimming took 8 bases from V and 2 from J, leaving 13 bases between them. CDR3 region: CASLLATTYNEQFF. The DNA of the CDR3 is TGTGCCAGCCTCCTAGCGACCACCTACAATGAGCAGTTCTTC.